The 10 T cell receptor beta chains below all came from one sample that was sequenced in a study of spatial heterogeneity in lung cancer. A single record per CDR3 protein comes from TCRdb applying MiXCR to the 5' RACE reads. The table shows nearly 5,500 distinct CDR3 sequences, with 3% to 5% occurring only once. Time point here: sample taken at primary tumor resection. The specimen comprised normal lung tissue next to the tumor, sampled at surgery. The receptors were gathered from a male donor with early-stage non-small cell lung cancer.

In its sample, this clonotype ranks as medium-sized. This sequence joins TRBV20-1 and TRBJ2-1, with D perhaps matching TRBD2 (6 bases). Per germline, CDR1 DFQATT and CDR2 SNEGSKA (reference sequence). This CDR3 region has 14 residues. V dropped 1 base and J dropped 9 bases, with 16 bases sitting between them. The CDR3 protein is CSARVGGSGVEQFF. In nucleotides, the CDR3 is TGCAGTGCTAGAGTGGGGGGAAGTGGGGTTGAGCAGTTCTTC.

The table lists this clonotype with many counts. The chain is built from TRBV5-1 and TRBJ2-7, with D unclear. This CDR3 is 15 amino acids long. With 0 bases removed from V and 0 bases from J, the gap between germline ends came to 10 bases. CDR1 and CDR2 from the germline V gene are SGHRS and YFSETQ. The CDR3 reads CASSLVFGYSYEQYF. The CDR3 DNA is TGCGCCAGCAGCTTGGTCTTCGGCTACTCCTACGAGCAGTACTTC.

This clonotype was picked up many times. The gene calls are TRBV5-6 and TRBJ2-5; TRBD1 aligns across 10 bases. This CDR3 is built from 17 residues. With 0 bases clipped from V and 4 bases from J, the junction kept 9 bases outside the gene matches. Germline lookup yields CDR1 SGHDT and CDR2 YYEEEE. CDR3 region: CASSLGMGTGVPETQYF. CDR3 sequence (DNA): TGTGCCAGCAGCTTGGGTATGGGGACAGGGGTCCCAGAGACCCAGTACTTC.

Ten or more counts support this clonotype. The chain is built from TRBV6-6 and TRBJ2-7; 10 nucleotides align to TRBD1. CDR1 is MNHNY and CDR2 is SVGAGI in the germline V gene (reference sequence). Losses at the gene ends were 6 bases for V and 5 bases for J; bases not matched to a gene: 7. CDR3 size: 14 residues. CDR3 sequence (DNA): TGTGCCAGCAGCCACGGGGACAGGGGAAACGAGCAGTACTTC. Protein sequence: CASSHGDRGNEQYF.

This clonotype is judged medium-sized (0.01 to 0.1%). The gene calls are TRBV10-1 and TRBJ1-2; D is perhaps TRBD1 (5 bases). V lost 0 bases and J 8 bases, leaving 10 bases between the germline ends. Germline V gene data show CDR1 as WNHNN and CDR2 as SYGVQD (reference sequence). The CDR3 is 13 amino acids. Here the CDR3 reads CASSESQGRGYTF. CDR3 DNA: TGCGCCAGCAGTGAGTCGCAGGGTCGAGGCTACACCTTC.

This clonotype was seen repeatedly, ten times or more. This CDR3 is CASSLMVETQYF. In DNA form, the CDR3 reads TGTGCCAGCAGCCTAATGGTGGAGACCCAGTACTTC. The chain recombines TRBV7-9 with TRBJ2-5; D call uncertain. CDR1 SEHNR and CDR2 FQNEAQ come from the germline V gene (reference sequence). Trimming stripped 5 bases from V and 5 bases from J, with 9 bases between. CDR3 length equals 12 residues. The complete variable domain, with remaining parts taken from reference TRBV7-9 and TRBJ2-5, reads DTGVSQNPRHKITKRGQNVTFRCDPISEHNRLYWYRQTLGQGPEFLTYFQNEAQLEKSRLLSDRFSAERPKGSFSTLEIQRTEQGDSAMYLCASSLMVETQYFGPGTRLLVL.

This clonotype is medium-sized by share. V usage is TRBV12-3 or TRBV12-4 and J usage is TRBJ1-1, with a tentative D call TRBD1 (6 bases). The V and J ends lost 3 bases and 7 bases respectively, with 12 bases between them. The CDR3 is 13 residues long. For the CDR3, the DNA is TGTGCCAGCAGTTTGGCAGGGGTAGTTGAAGCTTTCTTT. This encodes CASSLAGVVEAFF.

As regards this clonotype: One base away lies a much larger clone, so this may be a sequencing read error. The genes are TRBV19 and TRBJ1-4, with D unresolved. Trimming shortened V by 10 bases and J by 7 bases, and 19 bases separated the two germline ends. This CDR3 spans 14 amino acids. The germline V gene has CDR1 LNHDA and CDR2 SQIVND (reference sequence). The CDR3 reads CATNGEYWGEKLFF. The CDR3 DNA is TGTGCCACCAACGGGGAATATTGGGGTGAAAAACTGTTTTTT.

This clonotype was counted ten times or more. The chain uses TRBV6-6 and TRBJ2-3, with D perhaps given as TRBD1 or TRBD2 (6 bases each). CDR3 length equals 15 residues. Germline CDR1 is MNHNY and CDR2 is SVGAGI (reference sequence). Trimming took 5 bases from V and 2 from J, leaving 14 bases between them. The CDR3 DNA is TGTGCCAGCAGTACTGGGGGCGGGAACACAGATACGCAGTATTTT. It encodes CASSTGGGNTDTQYF.

This clonotype counts as medium-sized. This chain uses TRBV28 with TRBJ2-1, with D maybe TRBD2 (6 bases). From germline, CDR1 is MDHEN and CDR2 SYDVKM. The V and J ends lost 4 bases and 5 bases respectively, with 15 bases between them. The CDR3 length is 15 residues. CDR3 protein: CASSSGGMGDNEQFF. The CDR3 DNA is TGTGCCAGCAGTTCCGGGGGAATGGGGGACAATGAGCAGTTCTTC.